This T cell receptor (beta chain) was documented in a study of OX40 agonist ivuxolimab in advanced cancers. Germline-derived CDR1 and CDR2 are SGHDT and YYEEEE. V lost 6 bases to trimming and J lost 2 bases, with 10 bases between them. This CDR3 has 13 residues. Sequencing used immunoSEQ multiplex PCR; TCRdb keeps in-frame clones, though not all of them. Among about 59,000 clones listed, 65% to 90% were seen once. If patients had autoimmune disease history or systemic immunosuppression, they were excluded. This TCR came from an adult with an advanced solid tumor such as melanoma, head and neck, liver or kidney cancer. Material: CD4+ or CD8+ T cells sorted from blood, obtained in a trial of the OX40 agonist ivuxolimab. The chain links TRBV5-6 to TRBJ2-3; D perhaps matches TRBD2 (5 bases). The CDR3 sequence is CASTAGFTDTQYF. The CDR3 nucleotides read TGTGCCAGCACCGCGGGCTTCACAGATACGCAGTATTTT.